A selection of T cell receptor beta chains follows, all from one sample in a study of cytomegalovirus exposure and HLA in healthy donors. Sequencing used immunoSEQ multiplex PCR; TCRdb keeps in-frame clones, though not all of them. The data hold 71,000 or so clones, with roughly 95% observed a single time. Sequencing used PBMCs. These receptors all stem from a woman aged 18-29 years in good health and CMV-seropositive. CDR3s include the opening cysteine and the closing phenylalanine or tryptophan. D genes are given only for firm matches. Clone size is given for some rows only: seen once, a few or many times, or a class if the clone is expanded.

clone_size | j_call | v_call | d_call | cdr3_aa | cdr3_nt
. | TRBJ2-1 | TRBV7-3 | TRBD2 | CASSYGTSSYNEQFF | TGTGCCAGCAGCTACGGGACTAGCTCCTACAATGAGCAGTTCTTC
. | TRBJ1-5 | TRBV11-3 | TRBD1 | CASSRDRVRNQPQHF | TGTGCCAGCAGCCGGGACAGGGTGAGGAATCAGCCCCAGCATTTT
. | TRBJ2-5 | TRBV2 | TRBD2 | CASSGDPGLAGLETQYF | TGTGCCAGCAGTGGGGACCCGGGACTAGCGGGGTTGGAGACCCAGTACTTC
. | TRBJ2-7 | TRBV7-3 | . | CASSPGSHYEQYF | TGTGCCAGCAGCCCCGGGAGCCATTACGAGCAGTACTTC
. | TRBJ2-7 | TRBV5-1 | TRBD1 | CASSGQGQGIHEQYF | TGCGCCAGCAGCGGCCAGGGACAGGGGATCCACGAGCAGTACTTC
. | TRBJ2-3 | TRBV5-1 | . | CASSLVQSTDTQYF | TGCGCCAGCAGCTTGGTCCAGAGCACAGATACGCAGTATTTT
. | TRBJ1-2 | TRBV30 | . | CAWRVWGADYGYTF | TGTGCCTGGAGGGTTTGGGGCGCTGACTATGGCTACACCTTC
. | TRBJ2-3 | TRBV9 | . | CASSVGRPGDTQYF | TGTGCCAGCAGCGTAGGAAGGCCAGGAGATACGCAGTATTTT
. | TRBJ1-1 | TRBV7-9 | . | CASSSRGGLNTEAFF | TGTGCCAGCAGCTCGCGGGGGGGGCTGAACACTGAAGCTTTCTTT
. | TRBJ2-2 | TRBV7-2 | TRBD1 | CASSTRTGGTGELFF | TGTGCCAGCAGCACAAGGACAGGGGGGACCGGGGAGCTGTTTTTT
. | TRBJ2-3 | TRBV5-1 | TRBD2 | CASSPVPGLAGVIDTQYF | TGCGCCAGCAGCCCCGTCCCAGGGCTAGCGGGAGTAATAGATACGCAGTATTTT
. | TRBJ2-4 | TRBV7-9 | . | CASSSPGGTPDF | TGTGCCAGCAGCTCACCCGGGGGGACACCAGACTTC
. | TRBJ1-3 | TRBV18 | TRBD1 | CASSPTSTGPIESSGNTIYF | TGTGCCAGCTCACCTACTTCGACAGGGCCTATTGAATCCTCTGGAAACACCATATATTTT
. | TRBJ2-2 | TRBV5-1 | . | CASSLGNSITGELFF | TGCGCCAGCAGCTTGGGTAATTCTATCACCGGGGAGCTGTTTTTT
. | TRBJ1-5 | TRBV7-8 | . | CASSLDRNQPQHF | TGTGCCAGCAGCTTAGACAGGAATCAGCCCCAGCATTTT
. | TRBJ1-4 | TRBV7-7 | . | CASSPGLNEKLFF | TGTGCCAGCAGCCCGGGACTTAATGAAAAACTGTTTTTT
. | TRBJ1-1 | TRBV18 | . | CASSRGGQENTEAFF | TGTGCCAGCTCACGTGGGGGACAAGAAAACACTGAAGCTTTCTTT
. | TRBJ2-2 | TRBV16 | TRBD1 | CASSQSLQVGTGAGELFF | TGTGCCAGCAGCCAATCCTTGCAGGTGGGGACAGGAGCCGGGGAGCTGTTTTTT
. | TRBJ2-1 | TRBV10-3 | . | CAISESNAAAGEQFF | TGTGCCATCAGTGAGTCGAACGCCGCCGCGGGTGAGCAGTTCTTC
. | TRBJ1-1 | TRBV20-1 | . | CSASESEAFF | TGCAGTGCTAGTGAGTCTGAAGCTTTCTTT
. | TRBJ2-7 | TRBV7-6 | . | CASSVQETYEQYF | TGTGCCAGCAGCGTACAGGAAACCTACGAGCAGTACTTC
once | TRBJ1-4 | TRBV7-2 | TRBD1 | CASSLDRGFVEKLFF | TGTGCCAGCAGCTTGGACAGGGGTTTCGTTGAAAAACTGTTTTTT
. | TRBJ2-7 | TRBV5-6 | TRBD1 | CASSEGTGKGYEQYF | TGTGCCAGCAGCGAGGGGACAGGGAAAGGGTACGAGCAGTACTTC
. | TRBJ2-3 | TRBV7-8 | . | CASSFERRRGDTQYF | TGTGCCAGCAGCTTCGAGAGGAGGCGGGGAGATACGCAGTATTTT
. | TRBJ2-1 | TRBV30 | TRBD1 | CACLTGSLERQFF | TGTGCCTGCTTGACAGGGTCGCTCGAACGTCAGTTCTTC
. | TRBJ1-1 | TRBV28 | . | CASSHSRMNTEAFF | TGTGCCAGCAGTCACAGTAGGATGAACACTGAAGCTTTCTTT
. | TRBJ2-7 | TRBV5-4 | . | CASSLAQGHYEQYF | TGTGCCAGCAGCTTGGCCCAGGGACACTACGAGCAGTACTTC
. | TRBJ2-1 | TRBV25-1 | TRBD2 | CASSASGSSYNEQFF | TGTGCCAGCAGCGCTAGCGGAAGCTCCTACAATGAGCAGTTCTTC
once | TRBJ2-7 | TRBV6-5 | . | CASRRDYEQYF | TGTGCCAGCAGGAGGGACTACGAGCAGTACTTC
once | TRBJ1-1 | TRBV5-8 | TRBD1 | CASSFFGTGQAEAFF | TGTGCCAGCAGCTTTTTCGGTACGGGACAGGCTGAAGCTTTCTTT
. | TRBJ2-1 | TRBV7-9 | . | CASSLQFLGAYNEQFF | TGTGCCAGCAGCCTCCAGTTCCTCGGGGCCTACAATGAGCAGTTCTTC
. | TRBJ2-7 | TRBV5-4 | TRBD2 | CASSLGTSGSYEQYF | TGTGCCAGCAGCTTAGGGACTAGCGGATCCTACGAGCAGTACTTC
. | TRBJ2-7 | TRBV4-1 | . | CASSPGLLEYEQYF | TGCGCCAGCAGCCCCGGACTGCTCGAGTACGAGCAGTACTTC
once | TRBJ1-2 | TRBV4-2 | . | CASSQGAGYGYTF | TGTGCCAGCAGCCAAGGGGCAGGGTATGGCTACACCTTC
once | TRBJ2-1 | TRBV14 | TRBD2 | CASSQRGGVYYNEQFF | TGTGCCAGCAGTCAGCGGGGGGGCGTCTACTACAATGAGCAGTTCTTC
. | TRBJ1-6 | TRBV4-1 | TRBD1 | CASSQGIGRGYSPLHF | TGCGCCAGCAGCCAAGGGATAGGCAGGGGGTATTCACCCCTCCACTTT
. | TRBJ1-2 | TRBV15 | TRBD1 | CATSARQGRVYGYTF | TGTGCCACCAGCGCCCGACAGGGAAGGGTCTATGGCTACACCTTC
. | TRBJ1-1 | TRBV5-6 | TRBD1 | CASSALRQGDTEAFF | TGTGCCAGCAGCGCATTAAGACAGGGGGACACTGAAGCTTTCTTT
. | TRBJ2-7 | TRBV19 | TRBD1 | CASRLSGDRASYEQYF | TGTGCCAGTAGACTCTCTGGGGACAGGGCTTCCTACGAGCAGTACTTC
. | TRBJ2-5 | TRBV19 | . | CASSTTGAGLGETQYF | TGTGCCAGTAGTACCACAGGGGCGGGACTTGGAGAGACCCAGTACTTC
. | TRBJ1-2 | TRBV19 | TRBD1 | CASSPHPGGQTRTSYGYTF | TGTGCCAGTAGTCCGCACCCCGGGGGACAGACGCGAACCTCCTATGGCTACACCTTC
. | TRBJ2-1 | TRBV4-3 | TRBD2 | CASSQASSGDYNEQFF | TGCGCCAGCAGCCAAGCTTCTAGCGGGGACTACAATGAGCAGTTCTTC
. | TRBJ1-3 | TRBV6-5 | . | CASRPIWEEGNTIYF | TGTGCCAGCAGGCCCATCTGGGAGGAAGGAAACACCATATATTTT
. | TRBJ2-3 | TRBV4-3 | TRBD2 | CASSQGLGSGGSADTQYF | TGCGCCAGCAGCCAAGGTTTGGGAAGCGGGGGGTCGGCAGATACGCAGTATTTT
. | TRBJ1-5 | TRBV2 | . | CASTRMGGLQPQHF | TGTGCCAGCACCCGCATGGGGGGGCTTCAGCCCCAGCATTTT
. | TRBJ2-7 | TRBV7-3 | . | CASSLRGDSYEQYF | TGTGCCAGCAGCTTAAGGGGAGACTCCTACGAGCAGTACTTC
. | TRBJ2-7 | TRBV30 | TRBD2 | CAWSIAGVTYEQYF | TGTGCCTGGAGTATAGCGGGAGTTACCTACGAGCAGTACTTC
. | TRBJ2-1 | TRBV19 | TRBD2 | CASSSAGTSGNEQFF | TGTGCCAGTAGTAGCGCCGGGACTAGCGGGAATGAGCAGTTCTTC
. | TRBJ1-2 | TRBV19 | TRBD1 | CASSMSPGGTGGYTF | TGTGCCAGTAGTATGTCCCCAGGGGGCACCGGTGGCTACACCTTC
. | TRBJ2-5 | TRBV7-8 | . | CASTRTRGFGETQYF | TGTGCCAGCACCCGTACCAGGGGCTTTGGGGAGACCCAGTACTTC